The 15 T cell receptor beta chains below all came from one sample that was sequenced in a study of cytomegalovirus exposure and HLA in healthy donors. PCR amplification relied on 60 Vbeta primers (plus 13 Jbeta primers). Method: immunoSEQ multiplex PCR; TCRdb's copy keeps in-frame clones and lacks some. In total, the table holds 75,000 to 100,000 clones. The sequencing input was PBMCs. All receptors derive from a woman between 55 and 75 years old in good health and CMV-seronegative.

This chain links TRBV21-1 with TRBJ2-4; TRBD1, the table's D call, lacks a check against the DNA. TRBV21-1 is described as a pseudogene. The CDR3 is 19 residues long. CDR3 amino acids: CASSGYSGQGGVAKNIQYF. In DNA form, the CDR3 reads TGTGCCAGCAGCGGATACTCGGGACAGGGGGGAGTAGCCAAAAACATTCAGTACTTC.

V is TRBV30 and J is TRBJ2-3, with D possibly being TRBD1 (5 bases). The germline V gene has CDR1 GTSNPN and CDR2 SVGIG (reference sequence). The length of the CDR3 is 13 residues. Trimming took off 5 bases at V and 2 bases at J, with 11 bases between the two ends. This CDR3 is CAWSRRATDTQYF. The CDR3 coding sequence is TGTGCCTGGTCCCGCAGGGCCACAGATACGCAGTATTTT.

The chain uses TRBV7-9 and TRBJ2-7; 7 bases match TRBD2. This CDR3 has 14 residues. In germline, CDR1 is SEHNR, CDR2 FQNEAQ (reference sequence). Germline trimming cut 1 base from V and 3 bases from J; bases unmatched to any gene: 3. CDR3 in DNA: TGTGCCAGCAGCTTAGGCGGGAGTTTCTACGAGCAGTACTTC. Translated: CASSLGGSFYEQYF.

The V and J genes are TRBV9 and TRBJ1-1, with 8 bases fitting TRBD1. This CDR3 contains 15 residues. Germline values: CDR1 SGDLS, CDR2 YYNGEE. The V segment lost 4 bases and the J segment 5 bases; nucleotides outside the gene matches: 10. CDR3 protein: CASSLQTGVCTEAFF. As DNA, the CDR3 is TGTGCCAGCAGCCTTCAGACAGGGGTTTGTACTGAAGCTTTCTTT. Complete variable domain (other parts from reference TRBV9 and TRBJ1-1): DSGVTQTPKHLITATGQRVTLRCSPRSGDLSVYWYQQSLDQGLQFLIQYYNGEERAKGNILERFSAQQFPDLHSELNLSSLELGDSALYFCASSLQTGVCTEAFFGQGTRLTVV.

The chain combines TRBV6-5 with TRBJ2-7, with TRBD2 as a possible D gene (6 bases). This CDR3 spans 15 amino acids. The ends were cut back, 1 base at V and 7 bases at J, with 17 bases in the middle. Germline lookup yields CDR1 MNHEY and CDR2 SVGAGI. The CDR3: CASSYYAGNPWEQYF. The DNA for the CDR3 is TGTGCCAGCAGTTACTATGCGGGGAATCCCTGGGAGCAGTACTTC.

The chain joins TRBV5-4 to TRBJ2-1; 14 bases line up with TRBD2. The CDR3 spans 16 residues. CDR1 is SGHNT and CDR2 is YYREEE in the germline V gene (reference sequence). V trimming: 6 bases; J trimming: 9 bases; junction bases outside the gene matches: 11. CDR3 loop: CASTKGGLAGDGEQFF. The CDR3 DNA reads TGTGCCAGCACCAAGGGGGGACTAGCGGGAGACGGTGAGCAGTTCTTC.

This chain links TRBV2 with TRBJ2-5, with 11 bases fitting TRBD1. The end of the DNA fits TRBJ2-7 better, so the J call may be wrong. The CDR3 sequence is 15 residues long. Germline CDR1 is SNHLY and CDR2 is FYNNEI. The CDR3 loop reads CASSPPGTGGYEQYF. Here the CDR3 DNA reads TGTGCCAGCAGTCCTCCCGGGACAGGGGGTTACGAGCAGTACTTC.

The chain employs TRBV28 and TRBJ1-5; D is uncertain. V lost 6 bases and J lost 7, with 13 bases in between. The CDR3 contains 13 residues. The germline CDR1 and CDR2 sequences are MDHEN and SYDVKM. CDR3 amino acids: CASSRAPPQPQHF. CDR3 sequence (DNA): TGTGCCAGCAGCCGCGCCCCCCCCCAGCCCCAGCATTTT. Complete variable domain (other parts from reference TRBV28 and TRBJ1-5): DVKVTQSSRYLVKRTGEKVFLECVQDMDHENMFWYRQDPGLGLRLIYFSYDVKMKEKGDIPEGYSVSREKKERFSLILESASTNQTSMYLCASSRAPPQPQHFGDGTRLSIL.

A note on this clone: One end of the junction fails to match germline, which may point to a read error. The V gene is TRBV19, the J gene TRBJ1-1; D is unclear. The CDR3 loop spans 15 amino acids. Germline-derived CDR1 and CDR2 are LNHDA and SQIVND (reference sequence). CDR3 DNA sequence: TGTGCGAGTAGCCCCCGCGGAAGGATGAACACTGAAGCTTTCTTT. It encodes CASSPRGRMNTEAFF.

The CDR3 DNA is TGTGCCAGCGGGAACCAGCTTGCGGGAGGGCCCGCAGATACGCAGTATTTT. It encodes CASGNQLAGGPADTQYF. The genes are TRBV27 and TRBJ2-3, with TRBD2 matching over 9 bases. The germline gives CDR1 MNHEY, CDR2 SMNVEV (reference sequence). The length of the CDR3 is 17 residues. J was trimmed by 4 bases and V by 8 bases; bases with no gene match: 16.

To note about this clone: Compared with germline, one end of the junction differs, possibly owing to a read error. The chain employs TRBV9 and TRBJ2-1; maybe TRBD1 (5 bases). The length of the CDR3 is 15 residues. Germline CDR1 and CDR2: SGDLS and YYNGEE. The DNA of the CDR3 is TGTGCCAGCACCGTAATGGGGCAGCCTCACAATGAGCAGTTCTTC. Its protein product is CASTVMGQPHNEQFF.

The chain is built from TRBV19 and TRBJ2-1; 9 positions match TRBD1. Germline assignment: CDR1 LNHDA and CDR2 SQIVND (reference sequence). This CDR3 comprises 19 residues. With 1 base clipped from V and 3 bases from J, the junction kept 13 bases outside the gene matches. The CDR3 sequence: CASSIAGTGTPSFYNEQFF. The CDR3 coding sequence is TGTGCCAGTAGTATAGCCGGGACAGGGACTCCGTCTTTCTACAATGAGCAGTTCTTC.

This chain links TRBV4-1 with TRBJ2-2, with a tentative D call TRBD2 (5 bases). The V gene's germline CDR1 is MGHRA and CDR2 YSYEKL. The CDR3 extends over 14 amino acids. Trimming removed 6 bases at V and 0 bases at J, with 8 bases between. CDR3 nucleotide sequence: TGCGCCAGCAGACCACTAGCGAACACCGGGGAGCTGTTTTTT. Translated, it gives CASRPLANTGELFF.

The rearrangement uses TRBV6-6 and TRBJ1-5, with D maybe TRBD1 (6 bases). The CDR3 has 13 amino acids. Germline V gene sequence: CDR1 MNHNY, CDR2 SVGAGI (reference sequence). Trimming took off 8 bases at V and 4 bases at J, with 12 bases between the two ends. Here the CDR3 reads CASQRQANQPQHF. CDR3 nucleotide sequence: TGTGCCAGCCAACGACAGGCGAATCAGCCCCAGCATTTT.

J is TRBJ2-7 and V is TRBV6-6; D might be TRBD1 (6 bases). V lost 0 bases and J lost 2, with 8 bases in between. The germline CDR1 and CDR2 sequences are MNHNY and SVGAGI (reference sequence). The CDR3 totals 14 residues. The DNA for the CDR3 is TGTGCCAGCAGTTACTCGGGGACAACCTACGAGCAGTACTTC. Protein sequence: CASSYSGTTYEQYF.